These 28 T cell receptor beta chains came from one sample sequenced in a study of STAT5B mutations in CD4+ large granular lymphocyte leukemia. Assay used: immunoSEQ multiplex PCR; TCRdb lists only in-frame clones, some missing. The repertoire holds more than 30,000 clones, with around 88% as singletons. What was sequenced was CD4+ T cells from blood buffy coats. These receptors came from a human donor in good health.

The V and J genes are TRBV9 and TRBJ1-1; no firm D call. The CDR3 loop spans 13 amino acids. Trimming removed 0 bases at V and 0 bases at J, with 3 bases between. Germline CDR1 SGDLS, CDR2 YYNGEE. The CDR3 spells CASSVGMNTEAFF. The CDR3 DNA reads TGTGCCAGCAGCGTAGGGATGAACACTGAAGCTTTCTTT.

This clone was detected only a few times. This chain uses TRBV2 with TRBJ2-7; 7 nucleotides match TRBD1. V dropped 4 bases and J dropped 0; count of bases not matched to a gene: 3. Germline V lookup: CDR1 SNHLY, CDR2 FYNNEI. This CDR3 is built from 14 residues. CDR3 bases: TGTGCCAGCAGTGGGGACAGCAACTCCTACGAGCAGTACTTC. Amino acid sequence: CASSGDSNSYEQYF.

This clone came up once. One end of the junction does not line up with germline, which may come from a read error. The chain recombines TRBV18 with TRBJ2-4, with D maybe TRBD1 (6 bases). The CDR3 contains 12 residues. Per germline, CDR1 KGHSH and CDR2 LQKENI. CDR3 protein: CASSRLQGVLQF. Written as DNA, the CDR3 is TGTGCCAGCTCACGACTACAGGGCGTCCTTCAGTTC.

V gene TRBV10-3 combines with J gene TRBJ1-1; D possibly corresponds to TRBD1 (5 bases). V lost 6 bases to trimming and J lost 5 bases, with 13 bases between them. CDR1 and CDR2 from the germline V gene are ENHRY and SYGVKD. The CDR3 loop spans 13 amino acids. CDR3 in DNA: TGTGCCATCAGCAGGGAAGGGAGGACTGAAGCTTTCTTT. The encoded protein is CAISREGRTEAFF.

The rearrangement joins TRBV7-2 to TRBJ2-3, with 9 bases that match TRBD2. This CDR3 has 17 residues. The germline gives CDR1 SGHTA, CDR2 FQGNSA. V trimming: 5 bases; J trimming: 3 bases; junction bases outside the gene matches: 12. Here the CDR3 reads CASSPGRGSGRTDTQYF. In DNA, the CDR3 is TGTGCCAGCAGCCCGGGTCGAGGTAGCGGGAGAACAGATACGCAGTATTTT.

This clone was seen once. The CDR3 DNA follows: TGTGCCAGCAGTTATTTCCGGGACACCACCGACGAGCAGTACTTC. Translating it yields CASSYFRDTTDEQYF. The V gene is TRBV6-6, the J gene TRBJ2-7; D may be TRBD1 (6 bases). CDR3 length: 15 residues. The V and J ends lost 3 bases and 5 bases respectively, with 17 bases between them. Germline V gene data show CDR1 as MNHNY and CDR2 as SVGAGI (reference sequence).

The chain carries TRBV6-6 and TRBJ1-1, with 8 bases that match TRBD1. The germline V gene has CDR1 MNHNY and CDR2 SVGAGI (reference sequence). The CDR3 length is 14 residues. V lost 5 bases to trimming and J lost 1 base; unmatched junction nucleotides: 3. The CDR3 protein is CASSRQGKNTEAFF. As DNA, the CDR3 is TGTGCCAGCAGTCGACAGGGGAAGAACACTGAAGCTTTCTTT.

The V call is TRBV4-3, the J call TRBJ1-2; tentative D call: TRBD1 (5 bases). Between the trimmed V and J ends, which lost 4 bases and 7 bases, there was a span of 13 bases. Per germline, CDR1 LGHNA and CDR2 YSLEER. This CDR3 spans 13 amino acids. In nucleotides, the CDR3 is TGCGCCAGCAGCCCCCGGGGACGTCTTGGCTACACCTTC. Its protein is CASSPRGRLGYTF.

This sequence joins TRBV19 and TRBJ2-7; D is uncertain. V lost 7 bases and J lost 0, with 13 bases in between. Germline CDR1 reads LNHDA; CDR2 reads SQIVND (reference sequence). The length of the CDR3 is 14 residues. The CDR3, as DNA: TGTGCCAGTAAGGCGCAGGCTAGCTCCTACGAGCAGTACTTC. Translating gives CASKAQASSYEQYF.

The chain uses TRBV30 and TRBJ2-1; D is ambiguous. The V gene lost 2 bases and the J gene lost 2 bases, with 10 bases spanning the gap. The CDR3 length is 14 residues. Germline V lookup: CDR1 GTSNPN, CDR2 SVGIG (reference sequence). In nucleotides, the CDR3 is TGTGCCTGGAGTCTACAGATAACCTACAATGAGCAGTTCTTC. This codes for CAWSLQITYNEQFF.

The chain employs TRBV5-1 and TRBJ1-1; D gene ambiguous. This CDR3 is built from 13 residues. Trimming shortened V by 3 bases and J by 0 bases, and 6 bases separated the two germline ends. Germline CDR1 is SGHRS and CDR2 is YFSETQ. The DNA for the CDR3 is TGCGCCAGCAGCTCCTTCATGAACACTGAAGCTTTCTTT. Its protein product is CASSSFMNTEAFF.

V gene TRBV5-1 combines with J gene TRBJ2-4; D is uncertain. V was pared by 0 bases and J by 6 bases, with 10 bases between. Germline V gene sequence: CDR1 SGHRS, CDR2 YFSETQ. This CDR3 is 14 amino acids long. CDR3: CASSLGPGGNIQYF. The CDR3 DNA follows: TGCGCCAGCAGCTTGGGGCCTGGTGGAAACATTCAGTACTTC.

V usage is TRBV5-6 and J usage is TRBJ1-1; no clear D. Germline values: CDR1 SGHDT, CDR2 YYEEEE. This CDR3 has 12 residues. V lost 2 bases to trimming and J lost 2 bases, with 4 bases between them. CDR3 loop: CASSFGNTEAFF. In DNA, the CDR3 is TGTGCCAGCAGCTTTGGAAACACTGAAGCTTTCTTT.

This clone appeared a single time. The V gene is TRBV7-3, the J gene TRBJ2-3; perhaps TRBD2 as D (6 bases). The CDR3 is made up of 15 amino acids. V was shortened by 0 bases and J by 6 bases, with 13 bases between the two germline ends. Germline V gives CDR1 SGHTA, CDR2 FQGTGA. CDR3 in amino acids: CASSLTSSGRDTQYF. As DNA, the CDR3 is TGTGCCAGCAGCTTAACCTCGTCGGGGAGGGATACGCAGTATTTT. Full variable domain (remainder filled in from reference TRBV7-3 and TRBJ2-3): GAGVSQTPSNKVTEKGKYVELRCDPISGHTALYWYRQSLGQGPEFLIYFQGTGAADDSGLPNDRFFAVRPEGSVSTLKIQRTERGDSAVYLCASSLTSSGRDTQYFGPGTRLTVL.

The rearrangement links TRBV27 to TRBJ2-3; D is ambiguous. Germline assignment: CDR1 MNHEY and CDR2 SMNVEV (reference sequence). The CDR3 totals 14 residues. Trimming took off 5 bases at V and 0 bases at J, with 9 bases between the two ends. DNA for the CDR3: TGTGCCAGCAGTACGACGATTAGCACAGATACGCAGTATTTT. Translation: CASSTTISTDTQYF.

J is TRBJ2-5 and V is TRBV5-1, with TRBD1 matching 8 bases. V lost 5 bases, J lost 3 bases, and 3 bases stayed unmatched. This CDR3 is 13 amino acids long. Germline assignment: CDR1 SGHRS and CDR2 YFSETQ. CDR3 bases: TGCGCCAGCAGGACAGGGGTCGAAGAGACCCAGTACTTC. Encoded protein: CASRTGVEETQYF.

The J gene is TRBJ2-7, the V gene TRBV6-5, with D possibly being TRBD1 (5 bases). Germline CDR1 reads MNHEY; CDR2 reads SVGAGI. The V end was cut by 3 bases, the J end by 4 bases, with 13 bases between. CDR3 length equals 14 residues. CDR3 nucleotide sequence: TGTGCCAGCAGTTATGGGGCTCTGGGATACGAGCAGTACTTC. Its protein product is CASSYGALGYEQYF.

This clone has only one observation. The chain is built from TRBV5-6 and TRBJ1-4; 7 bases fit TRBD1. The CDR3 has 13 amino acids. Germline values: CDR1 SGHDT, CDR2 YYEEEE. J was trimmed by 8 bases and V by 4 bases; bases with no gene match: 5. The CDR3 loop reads CASSGTVTEKLFF. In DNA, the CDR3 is TGTGCCAGCAGCGGGACAGTAACCGAAAAACTGTTTTTT.

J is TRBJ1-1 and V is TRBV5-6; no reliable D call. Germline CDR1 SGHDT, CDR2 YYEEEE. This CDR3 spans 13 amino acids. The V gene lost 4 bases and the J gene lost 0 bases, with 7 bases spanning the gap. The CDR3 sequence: CASSGQVNTEAFF. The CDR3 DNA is TGTGCCAGCAGCGGGCAGGTGAACACTGAAGCTTTCTTT.

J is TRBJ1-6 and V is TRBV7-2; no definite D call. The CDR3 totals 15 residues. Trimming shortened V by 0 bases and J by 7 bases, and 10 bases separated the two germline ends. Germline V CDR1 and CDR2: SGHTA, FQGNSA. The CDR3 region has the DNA TGTGCCAGCAGCTTAGCATCTGGAATGAATTCACCCCTCCACTTT. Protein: CASSLASGMNSPLHF.

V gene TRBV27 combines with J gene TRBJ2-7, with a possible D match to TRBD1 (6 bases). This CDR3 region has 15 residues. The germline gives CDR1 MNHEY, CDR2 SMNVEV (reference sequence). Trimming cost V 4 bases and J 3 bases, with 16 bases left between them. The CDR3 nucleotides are TGTGCCAGCAGTTCCAGGGGAGAGGCGAGCTACGAGCAGTACTTC. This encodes CASSSRGEASYEQYF.

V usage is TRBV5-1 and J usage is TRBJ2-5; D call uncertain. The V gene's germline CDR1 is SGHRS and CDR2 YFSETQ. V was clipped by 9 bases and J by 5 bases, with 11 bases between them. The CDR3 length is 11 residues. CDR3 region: CAIRVGETQYF. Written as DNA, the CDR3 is TGCGCCATCCGGGTAGGGGAGACCCAGTACTTC.

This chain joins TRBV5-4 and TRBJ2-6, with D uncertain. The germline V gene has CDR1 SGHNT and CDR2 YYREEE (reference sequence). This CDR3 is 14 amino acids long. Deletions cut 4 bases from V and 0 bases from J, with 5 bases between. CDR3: CASSRDSGANVLTF. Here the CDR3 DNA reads TGTGCCAGCAGCCGAGACTCTGGGGCCAACGTCCTGACTTTC.

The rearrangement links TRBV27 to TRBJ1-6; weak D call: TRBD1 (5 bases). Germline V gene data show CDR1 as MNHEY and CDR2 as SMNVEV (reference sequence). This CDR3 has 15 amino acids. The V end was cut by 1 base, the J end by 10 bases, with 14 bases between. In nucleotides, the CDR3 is TGTGCCAGCAGTTTATTTCAGCAGGGTGGGTCACCCCTCCACTTT. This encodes CASSLFQQGGSPLHF.

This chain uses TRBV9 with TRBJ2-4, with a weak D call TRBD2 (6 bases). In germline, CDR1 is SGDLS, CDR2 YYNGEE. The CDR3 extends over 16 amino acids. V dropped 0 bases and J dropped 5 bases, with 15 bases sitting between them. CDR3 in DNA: TGTGCCAGCAGCGTAGTAGGGCGGCCGGGGGAAAACATTCAGTACTTC. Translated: CASSVVGRPGENIQYF.

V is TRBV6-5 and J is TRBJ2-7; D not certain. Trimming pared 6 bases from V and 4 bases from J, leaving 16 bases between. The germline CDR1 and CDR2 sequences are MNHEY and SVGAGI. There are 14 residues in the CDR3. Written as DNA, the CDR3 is TGTGCCAGCAGCCTTGAACGACTTGTTTACGAGCAGTACTTC. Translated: CASSLERLVYEQYF.

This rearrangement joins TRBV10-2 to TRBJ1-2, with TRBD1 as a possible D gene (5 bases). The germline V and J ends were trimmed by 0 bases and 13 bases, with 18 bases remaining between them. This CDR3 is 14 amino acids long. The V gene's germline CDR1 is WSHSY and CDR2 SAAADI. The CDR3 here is CASSESIAGHLGTF. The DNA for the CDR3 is TGCGCCAGCAGTGAGTCGATTGCAGGGCACCTAGGCACCTTC.

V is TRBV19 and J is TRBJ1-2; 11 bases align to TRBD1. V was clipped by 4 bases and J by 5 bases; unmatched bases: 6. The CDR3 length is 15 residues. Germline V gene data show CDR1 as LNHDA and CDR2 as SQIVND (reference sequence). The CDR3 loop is CASSTAGTGGYGYTF. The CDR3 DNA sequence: TGTGCCAGTAGTACCGCCGGGACAGGGGGGTATGGCTACACCTTC.